The 32 T cell receptor beta chains reported below all come from one sample, sequenced in a study of cytomegalovirus exposure and HLA in healthy donors. PCR was performed using 60 Vbeta and 13 Jbeta primers. TCRdb's table, derived via immunoSEQ multiplex PCR, lists solely in-frame clones and lacks some. The repertoire consists of about 160,000 clones, with 82% occurring once and the leading ten covering around 10%. Material for sequencing was PBMCs. These receptors all come from a man aged 50-59 years in good health and CMV-seropositive.

The genes are TRBV28 and TRBJ2-5; perhaps TRBD1 as D (6 bases). CDR1 and CDR2 (germline): MDHEN, SYDVKM. This CDR3 spans 16 amino acids. The V end lost 5 bases, the J end lost 4 bases, and 20 bases lay between the germline ends. The CDR3 spells CASSRSAGRGGETQYF. The CDR3 DNA sequence: TGTGCCAGCAGTCGAAGTGCAGGGAGAGGGGGAGAGACCCAGTACTTC. The whole variable domain, filled in from reference TRBV28 and TRBJ2-5, reads DVKVTQSSRYLVKRTGEKVFLECVQDMDHENMFWYRQDPGLGLRLIYFSYDVKMKEKGDIPEGYSVSREKKERFSLILESASTNQTSMYLCASSRSAGRGGETQYFGPGTRLLVL.

This clone appeared a few times. The chain links TRBV5-1 to TRBJ2-7; 15 bases match TRBD2. CDR1 is SGHRS and CDR2 is YFSETQ in the germline V gene. The CDR3 has 17 amino acids. Losses at the gene ends were 4 bases for V and 0 bases for J; bases not matched to a gene: 5. The CDR3: CASSMGLAGGNSYEQYF. CDR3 coding DNA: TGCGCCAGCAGCATGGGACTAGCGGGGGGCAACTCCTACGAGCAGTACTTC.

This clone was detected a few times. This chain joins TRBV9 and TRBJ2-7, with a possible D match to TRBD1 (6 bases). The CDR3 is made up of 14 amino acids. The V and J ends lost 3 bases and 0 bases respectively, with 10 bases between them. Germline V gene lookup returns CDR1 SGDLS and CDR2 YYNGEE. CDR3: CASSAGGFSYEQYF. DNA for the CDR3: TGTGCCAGCAGCGCTGGGGGCTTCTCCTACGAGCAGTACTTC.

This rearrangement joins TRBV11-3 to TRBJ2-1, with a tentative D call TRBD2 (6 bases). Germline CDR1 reads SGHNT; CDR2 reads YENEEA. The CDR3 is 14 amino acids. Trimming pared 3 bases from V and 10 bases from J, leaving 16 bases between. The CDR3 here is CASSFSVRAGEQFF. DNA for the CDR3: TGTGCCAGCAGCTTCTCTGTGAGGGCGGGGGAGCAGTTCTTC.

This clone appeared once. The V and J genes are TRBV28 and TRBJ2-7; TRBD1 matches at 9 bases. Trimming removed 4 bases from V and 6 bases from J; junction bases left unmatched: 25. The length of the CDR3 is 20 residues. Germline CDR1 reads MDHEN; CDR2 reads SYDVKM. CDR3 amino acids: CASSSWTGALLVFSRGEQYF. The CDR3 bases are TGTGCCAGCAGTTCATGGACAGGGGCGCTACTAGTATTCTCCCGGGGCGAGCAGTACTTC.

The chain couples TRBV4-2 to TRBJ2-7, with 9 positions matching TRBD1. The V segment lost 0 bases and the J segment 3 bases; nucleotides outside the gene matches: 3. The germline V gene has CDR1 LGHNA and CDR2 YNFKEQ. The length of the CDR3 is 15 residues. CDR3 region: CASSQDLGQGYEQYF. The CDR3 coding sequence is TGTGCCAGCAGCCAAGATCTGGGACAGGGCTACGAGCAGTACTTC.

The V gene is TRBV29-1, the J gene TRBJ1-1; tentatively, D is TRBD1 (6 bases). Trimming shortened V by 3 bases and J by 6 bases, and 11 bases separated the two germline ends. The CDR3 spans 12 residues. The V gene's germline CDR1 is SQVTM and CDR2 ANQGSEA. The CDR3 loop is CSVELGAPEAFF. Here the CDR3 DNA reads TGCAGCGTTGAGTTGGGGGCACCTGAAGCTTTCTTT.

V gene TRBV7-2 combines with J gene TRBJ2-3, with a weak D call TRBD2 (5 bases). V lost 1 base and J 4 bases, leaving 15 bases between the germline ends. The CDR3 is 16 residues long. In germline, CDR1 is SGHTA, CDR2 FQGNSA. CDR3 nucleotide sequence: TGTGCCAGCAGCTTAGAACCCGGCGGAGGAGCAGATACGCAGTATTTT. As protein: CASSLEPGGGADTQYF.

The rearrangement links TRBV11-3 to TRBJ2-3, with TRBD2 matching over 11 bases. Per germline, CDR1 SGHNT and CDR2 YENEEA. The CDR3 consists of 14 residues. V gave up 5 bases and J gave up 5 bases; unmatched junction bases: 3. Written as DNA, the CDR3 is TGTGCCAGCAGCCTAGCGGGGGGTGGAGATACGCAGTATTTT. Its protein is CASSLAGGGDTQYF.

This clone was detected once. The chain links TRBV28 to TRBJ1-2; perhaps TRBD1 as D (5 bases). Deletions cut 6 bases from V and 6 bases from J, with 17 bases between. CDR3 length: 14 amino acids. Per the germline V gene, CDR1 is MDHEN and CDR2 is SYDVKM. The CDR3 region is CASRVGHPRDGYTF. For the CDR3, the DNA is TGTGCCAGCAGGGTTGGACACCCCCGAGATGGCTACACCTTC.

The CDR3 nucleotides are TGTGCCTGGTCCCAACATAGCACAGATACGCAGTATTTT. It codes for CAWSQHSTDTQYF. The chain employs TRBV30 and TRBJ2-3; D remains unclear. Trimming left V 5 bases short and J 0 bases short, with 9 bases between. The CDR3 is 13 residues long. CDR1 GTSNPN and CDR2 SVGIG come from the germline V gene (reference sequence).

The CDR3 protein is CASSQGPETNQPQHF. As DNA, the CDR3 is TGTGCCAGCAGCCAGGGCCCTGAAACCAATCAGCCCCAGCATTTT. The rearrangement uses TRBV9 and TRBJ1-5; maybe TRBD1 (5 bases). CDR1 SGDLS and CDR2 YYNGEE come from the germline V gene. The germline V and J ends were trimmed by 4 bases and 3 bases, with 14 bases remaining between them. CDR3 size: 15 residues.

This chain's CDR3 is CASSQELRGVNEQFF. The CDR3 nucleotides are TGCGCCAGCAGCCAAGAATTAAGGGGTGTCAATGAGCAGTTCTTC. The chain is built from TRBV4-1 and TRBJ2-1, with a tentative D call TRBD1 (5 bases). This CDR3 contains 15 residues. CDR1 is MGHRA and CDR2 is YSYEKL in the germline V gene. Deletions cut 0 bases from V and 6 bases from J, with 12 bases between.

The chain combines TRBV7-9 with TRBJ1-4; TRBD1 matches at 10 bases. J lost 0 bases, V lost 5 bases, and 6 bases had no gene match. Germline CDR1 and CDR2: SEHNR and FQNEAQ (reference sequence). This CDR3 has 17 residues. The CDR3 is CASSGPGTGATNEKLFF. As DNA, the CDR3 is TGTGCCAGCAGCGGTCCCGGGACAGGGGCAACTAATGAAAAACTGTTTTTT. Variable domain in full (rest from reference TRBV7-9 and TRBJ1-4): DTGVSQNPRHKITKRGQNVTFRCDPISEHNRLYWYRQTLGQGPEFLTYFQNEAQLEKSRLLSDRFSAERPKGSFSTLEIQRTEQGDSAMYLCASSGPGTGATNEKLFFGSGTQLSVL.

The chain couples TRBV13 to TRBJ1-3; D gene ambiguous. V lost 2 bases to trimming and J lost 4 bases, with 15 bases between them. The CDR3 contains 16 residues. Germline V gene sequence: CDR1 PRHDT, CDR2 FYEKMQ (reference sequence). The CDR3 sequence is CASSLLLSPWGNTIYF. The CDR3 DNA is TGTGCCAGCAGCTTACTTCTGAGCCCCTGGGGAAACACCATATATTTT.

This clone was seen more than once but under ten times. This rearrangement joins TRBV4-2 to TRBJ2-7; TRBD2 matches at 11 bases. This CDR3 contains 15 residues. The junction had 1 base not matched to a gene; V was cut back by 1 base and J by 2 bases. CDR1 and CDR2 from the germline V gene are LGHNA and YNFKEQ. CDR3 nucleotides: TGTGCCAGCAGCCAAGGGGGACTAGCGGCCTACGAGCAGTACTTC. Its translation is CASSQGGLAAYEQYF.

The chain recombines TRBV27 with TRBJ2-3; 11 bases are shared with TRBD2. Trimming took 0 bases from V and 3 from J; bases not matched to a gene: 5. This CDR3 comprises 17 residues. Per the germline V gene, CDR1 is MNHEY and CDR2 is SMNVEV (reference sequence). The CDR3 spells CASSLSLASGRTDTQYF. The CDR3 bases are TGTGCCAGCAGTTTATCGTTAGCTAGCGGGAGGACAGATACGCAGTATTTT.

The CDR3 sequence is CASSLPRQGDEGQPQHF. CDR3 in DNA: TGTGCCAGCAGCCTCCCCCGGCAGGGGGACGAGGGTCAGCCCCAGCATTTT. The rearrangement joins TRBV28 to TRBJ1-5; TRBD1 matches 7 bases. This CDR3 comprises 17 residues. The J segment lost 6 bases and the V segment lost 6 bases, leaving 17 bases of the junction unmatched. CDR1 MDHEN and CDR2 SYDVKM come from the germline V gene.

The chain joins TRBV9 to TRBJ2-2; D is undetermined. In germline, CDR1 is SGDLS, CDR2 YYNGEE. This CDR3 spans 15 amino acids. V was clipped by 0 bases and J by 0 bases, with 6 bases between them. CDR3 sequence: CASSVAQTNTGELFF. The CDR3 DNA reads TGTGCCAGCAGCGTAGCTCAGACGAACACCGGGGAGCTGTTTTTT.

The chain joins TRBV7-2 to TRBJ1-2; 7 bases agree with TRBD1. V was pared by 1 base and J by 4 bases, with 9 bases of the junction left unmatched. Germline V CDR1 and CDR2: SGHTA, FQGNSA. This CDR3 has 16 residues. The CDR3 DNA is TGTGCCAGCAGCTTAGGGGCAGGGGGAGGCAGCTATGGCTACACCTTC. The encoded protein is CASSLGAGGGSYGYTF.

J is TRBJ2-3 and V is TRBV11-2; TRBD2 aligns across 12 bases. CDR1 is SGHAT, CDR2 FQNNGV, per germline. The CDR3 runs 17 residues. Trimming removed 5 bases from V and 1 base from J; junction bases left unmatched: 7. The CDR3 loop reads CASSPRLAGVRTDTQYF. The CDR3 region has the DNA TGTGCCAGCAGCCCCAGACTAGCGGGAGTTCGCACAGATACGCAGTATTTT.

The chain carries TRBV7-9 and TRBJ1-2; no clear D gene. This CDR3 has 16 amino acids. The V gene lost 5 bases and the J gene lost 2 bases, with 18 bases spanning the gap. CDR1 SEHNR and CDR2 FQNEAQ come from the germline V gene (reference sequence). This chain's CDR3 is CASSRLVGERNYGYTF. CDR3 in DNA: TGTGCCAGCAGCCGACTAGTCGGGGAAAGGAACTATGGCTACACCTTC.

This sequence joins TRBV5-1 and TRBJ2-5; perhaps TRBD1 as D (5 bases). The germline V and J ends were trimmed by 5 bases and 2 bases, with 13 bases remaining between them. CDR1 is SGHRS, CDR2 YFSETQ, per germline. This CDR3 region has 14 residues. The CDR3, as DNA: TGCGCCAGCAGTTCGAGACAGACACAAGAGACCCAGTACTTC. Amino acids: CASSSRQTQETQYF.

J is TRBJ2-5 and V is TRBV15; 7 bases line up with TRBD2. CDR3 size: 17 residues. The V segment lost 0 bases and the J segment 5 bases; nucleotides outside the gene matches: 12. Germline V gives CDR1 LNHNV, CDR2 YYDKDF (reference sequence). CDR3 amino acids: CATSRDRGTGGGETQYF. Here the CDR3 DNA reads TGTGCCACCAGCAGAGATCGCGGAACGGGAGGAGGTGAGACCCAGTACTTC.

The chain recombines TRBV27 with TRBJ2-7, with 8 bases fitting TRBD1. The germline gives CDR1 MNHEY, CDR2 SMNVEV (reference sequence). V shed 8 bases, J shed 5 bases, and the junction held 14 bases outside the gene matches. The CDR3 covers 15 residues. For the CDR3, the DNA is TGTGCCAGCGGTCACCAGACAGGGGTCGGGAACGAGCAGTACTTC. Its protein product is CASGHQTGVGNEQYF.

The J gene is TRBJ2-3, the V gene TRBV11-2; TRBD1 agrees at 9 bases. Trimming at V came to 5 bases and at J to 5 bases, leaving 5 bases not matched to a gene. Looked up from germline, CDR1 is SGHAT and CDR2 is FQNNGV. The CDR3 spans 14 residues. The CDR3 coding sequence is TGTGCCAGCAGCCGGGGACAGGGTTTAGATACGCAGTATTTT. This sequence encodes CASSRGQGLDTQYF.

The rearrangement links TRBV19 to TRBJ2-7; 11 bases align to TRBD1. CDR1 and CDR2 (germline): LNHDA, SQIVND (reference sequence). V was clipped by 7 bases and J by 7 bases; unmatched bases: 9. The CDR3 contains 14 residues. CDR3 DNA: TGTGCCAGTACCATACGGACAGGGGGCGGTGAGCAGTACTTC. This translates into CASTIRTGGGEQYF.

The chain couples TRBV11-3 to TRBJ2-7, with a possible D match to TRBD2 (6 bases). The V gene's germline CDR1 is SGHNT and CDR2 YENEEA. This CDR3 comprises 14 residues. Deletions cut 1 base from V and 1 base from J, with 8 bases between. CDR3 amino acids: CASSLGGGSYEQYF. The CDR3 nucleotides read TGTGCCAGCAGCTTAGGGGGAGGTTCCTACGAGCAGTACTTC.

V gene TRBV5-4 combines with J gene TRBJ2-7; 10 positions match TRBD1. V trimming: 2 bases; J trimming: 5 bases; junction bases outside the gene matches: 1. There are 13 residues in the CDR3. The germline V gene has CDR1 SGHNT and CDR2 YYREEE (reference sequence). The CDR3: CASSLDRGHEQYF. The DNA of the CDR3 is TGTGCCAGCAGCTTAGACAGGGGGCACGAGCAGTACTTC. Full variable domain (missing parts from reference TRBV5-4 and TRBJ2-7): ETGVTQSPTHLIKTRGQQVTLRCSSQSGHNTVSWYQQALGQGPQFIFQYYREEENGRGNFPPRFSGLQFPNYSSELNVNALELDDSALYLCASSLDRGHEQYFGPGTRLTVT.

V is TRBV6-6 and J is TRBJ2-7; a possible D gene is TRBD1 (5 bases). The V gene's germline CDR1 is MNHNY and CDR2 SVGAGI (reference sequence). V was shortened by 0 bases and J by 6 bases, with 12 bases between the two germline ends. The CDR3 loop spans 14 amino acids. CDR3 loop: CASSYSTQGAEQYF. CDR3 coding DNA: TGTGCCAGCAGTTACTCGACGCAGGGTGCCGAGCAGTACTTC.

This clone was counted once. V is TRBV18 and J is TRBJ2-7; TRBD1 matches 9 bases. Germline CDR1 and CDR2: KGHSH and LQKENI. This CDR3 region has 15 residues. V lost 4 bases to trimming and J lost 6 bases; unmatched junction nucleotides: 10. CDR3 DNA sequence: TGTGCCAGCTCACGGACAGTACAGGGGGCCGGCGAGCAGTACTTC. This sequence encodes CASSRTVQGAGEQYF. Together with reference TRBV18 and TRBJ2-7, the CDR3 gives the full variable domain: NAGVMQNPRHLVRRRGQEARLRCSPMKGHSHVYWYRQLPEEGLKFMVYLQKENIIDESGMPKERFSAEFPKEGPSILRIQQVVRGDSAAYFCASSRTVQGAGEQYFGPGTRLTVT.

The chain recombines TRBV7-2 with TRBJ2-1; TRBD1 is a possible D gene (6 bases). Germline CDR1 and CDR2: SGHTA and FQGNSA. This CDR3 has 11 residues. V shed 0 bases and J shed 13 bases, with 7 bases lying between them. CDR3 DNA sequence: TGTGCCAGCAGCTTAGCCAGGGGTCAGTTCTTC. It translates to CASSLARGQFF.